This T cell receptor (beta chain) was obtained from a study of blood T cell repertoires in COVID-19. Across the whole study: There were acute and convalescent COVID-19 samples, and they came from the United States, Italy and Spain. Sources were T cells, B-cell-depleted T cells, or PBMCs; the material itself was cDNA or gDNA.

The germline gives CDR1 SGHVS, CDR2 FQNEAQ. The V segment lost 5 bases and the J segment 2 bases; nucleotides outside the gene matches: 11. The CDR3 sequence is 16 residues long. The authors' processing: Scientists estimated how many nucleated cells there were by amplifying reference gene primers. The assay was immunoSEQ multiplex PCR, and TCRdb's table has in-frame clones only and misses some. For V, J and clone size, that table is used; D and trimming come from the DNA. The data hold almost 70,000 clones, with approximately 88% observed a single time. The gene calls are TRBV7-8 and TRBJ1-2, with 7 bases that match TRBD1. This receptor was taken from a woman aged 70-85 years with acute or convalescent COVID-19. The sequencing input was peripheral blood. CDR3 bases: TGTGCCAGCAGCCTCCGACAGGGATTAGGGAACTATGGCTACACCTTC. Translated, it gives CASSLRQGLGNYGYTF. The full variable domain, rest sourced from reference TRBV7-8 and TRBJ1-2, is GAGVSQSPRYKVAKRGQDVALRCDPISGHVSLFWYQQALGQGPEFLTYFQNEAQLDKSGLPSDRFFAERPEGSVSTLKIQRTQQEDSAVYLCASSLRQGLGNYGYTFGSGTRLTVV.